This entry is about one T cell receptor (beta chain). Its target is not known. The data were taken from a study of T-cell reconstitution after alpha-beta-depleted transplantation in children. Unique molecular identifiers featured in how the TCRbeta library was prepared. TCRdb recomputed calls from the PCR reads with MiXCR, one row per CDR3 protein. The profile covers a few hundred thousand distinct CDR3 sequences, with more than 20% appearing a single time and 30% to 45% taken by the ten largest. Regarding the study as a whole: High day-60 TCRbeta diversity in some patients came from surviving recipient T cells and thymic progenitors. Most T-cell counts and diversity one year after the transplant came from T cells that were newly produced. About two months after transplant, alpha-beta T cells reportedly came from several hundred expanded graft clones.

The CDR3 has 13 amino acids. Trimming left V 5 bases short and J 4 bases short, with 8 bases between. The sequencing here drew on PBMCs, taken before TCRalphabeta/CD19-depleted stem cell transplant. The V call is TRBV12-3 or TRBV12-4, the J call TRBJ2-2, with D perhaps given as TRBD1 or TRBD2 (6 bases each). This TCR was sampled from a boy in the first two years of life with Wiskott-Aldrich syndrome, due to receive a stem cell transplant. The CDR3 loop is CASSKGGTGELFF. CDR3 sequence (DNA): TGTGCCAGCAGTAAGGGGGGCACCGGGGAGCTGTTTTTT.